The 21 T cell receptor beta chains below come from one sample, sequenced in a study of OX40 agonist ivuxolimab in advanced cancers. Profiling relied on immunoSEQ multiplex PCR, and the TCRdb table lists in-frame clones only, not all of them. The profile covers 45,000 to 65,000 clones, with 75% to 90% appearing a single time and around 14% taken by the ten largest. Sequencing was performed on CD4+ or CD8+ T cells sorted from blood, taken in a trial of the OX40 agonist ivuxolimab. The receptors originated from an adult with an advanced solid tumor such as melanoma, head and neck, liver or kidney cancer.

This rearrangement joins TRBV19 to TRBJ2-1; 9 bases are a match to TRBD2. Germline assignment: CDR1 LNHDA and CDR2 SQIVND (reference sequence). The CDR3 is 15 amino acids. The V gene end was trimmed by 7 bases and the J gene end by 5 bases; junction bases not matched to a gene: 9. The CDR3 DNA reads TGTGCCAGTACCCTCCGTAGCGGGGGCCACAATGAGCAGTTCTTC. Residues: CASTLRSGGHNEQFF.

J is TRBJ1-1 and V is TRBV7-2; D is uncertain. Germline V gene data show CDR1 as SGHTA and CDR2 as FQGNSA. The V gene lost 5 bases and the J gene lost 4 bases, with 14 bases spanning the gap. CDR3 size: 14 residues. The CDR3 here is CASSPEFEGTEAFF. The CDR3 DNA reads TGTGCCAGCAGCCCAGAATTTGAGGGCACTGAAGCTTTCTTT.

This chain uses TRBV7-9 with TRBJ2-5, with D tentatively TRBD2 (5 bases). The CDR3 is made up of 12 amino acids. In germline, CDR1 is SEHNR, CDR2 FQNEAQ (reference sequence). The V and J ends lost 3 bases and 7 bases respectively, with 9 bases between them. In DNA form, the CDR3 reads TGTGCCAGCAGCTTCGGGGAAGGGACCCAGTACTTC. Translated: CASSFGEGTQYF.

The genes are TRBV10-3 and TRBJ2-7; either TRBD1 or TRBD2 may fit D (5 bases each). Germline CDR1 is ENHRY and CDR2 is SYGVKD. This CDR3 contains 13 residues. Deletions cut 7 bases from V and 3 bases from J, with 13 bases between. The CDR3 spells CAITGEGSYEQYF. CDR3 in DNA: TGTGCCATCACCGGTGAGGGGAGCTACGAGCAGTACTTC.

This clone was seen only a few times. The chain couples TRBV5-1 to TRBJ1-2; D might be TRBD1 (5 bases). CDR1 is SGHRS and CDR2 is YFSETQ in the germline V gene. The ends were cut back, 2 bases at V and 4 bases at J, with 15 bases in the middle. There are 15 residues in the CDR3. The CDR3 DNA reads TGCGCCAGCAGCTTAGAGGGGCGGGGTGTCTATGGCTACACCTTC. This translates into CASSLEGRGVYGYTF.

The V and J genes are TRBV5-1 and TRBJ1-1; the match to TRBD1 covers 8 bases. With V trimmed by 3 bases and J by 3 bases, 7 bases remained unmatched. The germline V gene encodes CDR1 SGHRS and CDR2 YFSETQ. The CDR3 extends over 15 amino acids. CDR3 DNA: TGCGCCAGCAGCTCCGACAGGGGACCGTACACTGAAGCTTTCTTT. It translates to CASSSDRGPYTEAFF.

In this sample, this clone turned up once. The chain is built from TRBV5-1 and TRBJ2-1, with D hard to call. Trimming removed 0 bases at V and 10 bases at J, with 11 bases between. The CDR3 has 13 residues. CDR1 is SGHRS, CDR2 YFSETQ, per germline. CDR3 protein: CASSLEVEWEQFF. CDR3 DNA sequence: TGCGCCAGCAGCTTGGAGGTAGAGTGGGAGCAGTTCTTC. The whole variable domain, filled in from reference TRBV5-1 and TRBJ2-1, reads KAGVTQTPRYLIKTRGQQVTLSCSPISGHRSVSWYQQTPGQGLQFLFEYFSETQRNKGNFPGRFSGRQFSNSRSEMNVSTLELGDSALYLCASSLEVEWEQFFGPGTRLTVL.

This clone was observed a few times. The chain has TRBV2 and TRBJ2-1; 11 bases are a match to TRBD2. The germline gives CDR1 SNHLY, CDR2 FYNNEI. With 1 base clipped from V and 8 bases from J, the junction kept 13 bases outside the gene matches. CDR3 size: 18 residues. The CDR3 sequence: CASSEGVSGGAIFDEQFF. The CDR3 DNA reads as TGTGCCAGCAGTGAAGGTGTTAGCGGGGGGGCAATTTTTGATGAGCAGTTCTTC.

The rearrangement uses TRBV19 and TRBJ1-1; D perhaps matches TRBD1 (6 bases). The CDR3 contains 12 residues. Germline values: CDR1 LNHDA, CDR2 SQIVND (reference sequence). V lost 7 bases and J lost 4, with 10 bases in between. The CDR3 nucleotides read TGTGCCAGTAATCAGGGGAGCACTGAAGCTTTCTTT. This encodes CASNQGSTEAFF.

The chain employs TRBV5-6 and TRBJ2-7; D gene ambiguous. The V end lost 2 bases, the J end lost 0 bases, and 12 bases lay between the germline ends. The CDR3 is 15 residues long. Germline V gene sequence: CDR1 SGHDT, CDR2 YYEEEE. The CDR3: CASSLLERSSYEQYF. Here the CDR3 DNA reads TGTGCCAGCAGCTTACTTGAACGGAGCTCCTACGAGCAGTACTTC.

CDR3 sequence: CASSLGPDGYTF. In nucleotides, the CDR3 is TGCGCCAGCAGCTTGGGACCCGATGGCTACACCTTC. The rearrangement joins TRBV5-1 to TRBJ1-2; no clear D. This CDR3 has 12 amino acids. Germline CDR1 is SGHRS and CDR2 is YFSETQ. The germline V and J ends were trimmed by 0 bases and 6 bases, with 6 bases remaining between them. Full variable domain (missing parts from reference TRBV5-1 and TRBJ1-2): KAGVTQTPRYLIKTRGQQVTLSCSPISGHRSVSWYQQTPGQGLQFLFEYFSETQRNKGNFPGRFSGRQFSNSRSEMNVSTLELGDSALYLCASSLGPDGYTFGSGTRLTVV.

This chain links TRBV29-1 with TRBJ1-1; no clear D gene. The germline V and J ends were trimmed by 2 bases and 1 base, with 5 bases remaining between them. The CDR3 is made up of 12 amino acids. CDR1 is SQVTM, CDR2 ANQGSEA, per germline. CDR3 region: CSVERENTEAFF. The CDR3 DNA follows: TGCAGCGTTGAACGGGAGAACACTGAAGCTTTCTTT.

This rearrangement joins TRBV11-2 to TRBJ1-1; D ambiguous. Germline V gene sequence: CDR1 SGHAT, CDR2 FQNNGV. CDR3 length: 13 residues. V lost 1 base to trimming and J lost 3 bases, with 6 bases between them. The CDR3 sequence is CASSLGGDTEAFF. For the CDR3, the DNA is TGTGCCAGCAGCTTAGGTGGGGACACTGAAGCTTTCTTT. Full variable domain (rest looked up from reference TRBV11-2 and TRBJ1-1): EAGVAQSPRYKIIEKRQSVAFWCNPISGHATLYWYQQILGQGPKLLIQFQNNGVVDDSQLPKDRFSAERLKGVDSTLKIQPAKLEDSAVYLCASSLGGDTEAFFGQGTRLTVV.

J is TRBJ2-3 and V is TRBV6-4; D unclear. V lost 5 bases, J lost 1 base, and 13 bases lay in between. Germline CDR1 MRHNA, CDR2 SNTAGT. The CDR3 consists of 15 residues. DNA for the CDR3: TGTGCCAGCAGTTTCCTCAGCCCCCGCACAGATACGCAGTATTTT. Translating gives CASSFLSPRTDTQYF.

The chain is built from TRBV5-1 and TRBJ1-2; the D gene is possibly TRBD1 (5 bases). This CDR3 region has 14 residues. Germline CDR1 SGHRS, CDR2 YFSETQ. With 7 bases removed from V and 6 bases from J, the gap between germline ends came to 19 bases. This chain's CDR3 is CASGFAGDRNGYTF. CDR3 sequence (DNA): TGCGCCAGCGGATTCGCCGGGGACCGCAATGGCTACACCTTC.

The chain recombines TRBV21-1 with TRBJ2-7; TRBD1 is the table's D call and was not checked against the DNA. TRBV21-1 is tagged as a pseudogene. The CDR3 has 16 amino acids. Written as DNA, the CDR3 is TGTGCCAGCAGCAAAGACAAGCAGGGGGGCTCCTACGAGCAGTACTTC. It is translated as CASSKDKQGGSYEQYF.

The chain uses TRBV5-1 and TRBJ2-2; D not resolved. The germline CDR1 and CDR2 sequences are SGHRS and YFSETQ. The CDR3 is made up of 14 amino acids. V lost 3 bases and J lost 7, with 13 bases in between. The CDR3 loop is CASSYGRRDGELFF. CDR3 bases: TGCGCCAGCAGCTATGGCAGGCGAGACGGGGAGCTGTTTTTT.

The chain carries TRBV4-1 and TRBJ1-5; D not resolved. Per germline, CDR1 MGHRA and CDR2 YSYEKL. This CDR3 has 15 amino acids. V shed 1 base and J shed 7 bases, with 14 bases lying between them. The CDR3 DNA reads as TGCGCCAGCAGCCAAGCTCACATGGCGAGCCAGCCCCAGCATTTT. Its protein is CASSQAHMASQPQHF.

This chain links TRBV7-6 with TRBJ2-7; 7 positions match TRBD1. The CDR3 has 15 residues. CDR1 is SGHVS, CDR2 FNYEAQ, per germline. The ends lost 1 base at V and 3 bases at J; junction bases unmatched: 6. CDR3 DNA: TGTGCCAGCAGCTTAGGTCAGGGGGAAGGCTACGAGCAGTACTTC. It is translated as CASSLGQGEGYEQYF. Using reference TRBV7-6 and TRBJ2-7 for the parts outside the CDR3, the full variable domain is GAGVSQSPRYKVTKRGQDVALRCDPISGHVSLYWYRQALGQGPEFLTYFNYEAQQDKSGLPNDRFSAERPEGSISTLTIQRTEQRDSAMYRCASSLGQGEGYEQYFGPGTRLTVT.

This rearrangement joins TRBV7-2 to TRBJ1-2; perhaps TRBD1 as D (5 bases). From germline, CDR1 is SGHTA and CDR2 FQGNSA. Trimming took 2 bases from V and 5 from J, leaving 15 bases between them. This CDR3 is 15 amino acids long. CDR3 in amino acids: CASSLPAGDLYGYTF. In DNA form, the CDR3 reads TGTGCCAGCAGCTTACCAGCGGGGGACCTTTATGGCTACACCTTC.

J is TRBJ2-7 and V is TRBV19; TRBD2 might be the D (6 bases). V gave up 1 base and J gave up 0 bases, with 10 bases separating them. Germline lookup yields CDR1 LNHDA and CDR2 SQIVND (reference sequence). The CDR3 is 15 residues long. The CDR3, as DNA: TGTGCCAGTAGTATAGTGCCCGGGAGCTCCTACGAGCAGTACTTC. Amino acid sequence: CASSIVPGSSYEQYF.